This is a list of T cell receptor beta chains from one sample in a study of T cell responses to AZD1222 COVID-19 vaccine. Clones were read by immunoSEQ multiplex PCR, and TCRdb kept only the in-frame ones, dropping some. Among 120,000 or so clones listed, 75% to 95% were seen once. The sequencing used peripheral blood, collected on day 0 of AZD1222 vaccination. All receptors come from an adult in good health. Both conserved end residues are part of each CDR3. A D gene is named only where the DNA matches it firmly. Not all rows give a size; the values are once, few, many and, for expanded clones, a class.

CDR3 DNA,CDR3 protein,CDR3 length,J gene,D gene,clone size,V gene
TGTGCCAGCAGTACTCCGGGACGCAACTATGGCTACACCTTC,CASSTPGRNYGYTF,14,TRBJ1-2,-,-,TRBV28
TGTGCCAGCAGCCCCCGGGACAGGGGGCCCGGGGAGCTGTTTTTT,CASSPRDRGPGELFF,15,TRBJ2-2,TRBD1,-,TRBV9
TGTGCCAGTAGGCCCCGGACTAGCGGGAGGGCCAGGAGCGGAGAGACCCAGTACTTC,CASRPRTSGRARSGETQYF,19,TRBJ2-5,TRBD2,-,TRBV19
TGTGCCAGCAGATTGGGTACAGGGTATCAGCCCCAGCATTTT,CASRLGTGYQPQHF,14,TRBJ1-5,-,-,TRBV7-8
TGTGCCAGCAGCCAAGATCTAGGTGAGACCCAGTACTTC,CASSQDLGETQYF,13,TRBJ2-5,-,-,TRBV3-1/TRBV3-2
TGTGCCAGCAGCCAAGTTATACAAGAGACCCAGTACTTC,CASSQVIQETQYF,13,TRBJ2-5,-,-,TRBV3-1/TRBV3-2
TGTGCCAGCAGCCTCGGTTTAGGGGAAGAGACCCAGTACTTC,CASSLGLGEETQYF,14,TRBJ2-5,-,-,TRBV13
TGTGCCAGCAGCTTGGGTCTAGCGGGAGAATGGCGACAAGAGACCCAGTACTTC,CASSLGLAGEWRQETQYF,18,TRBJ2-5,TRBD2,-,TRBV11-2
TGCGCCAGCAGTGACAGGCGTACCCAAGAGACCCAGTACTTC,CASSDRRTQETQYF,14,TRBJ2-5,-,-,TRBV10-1
TGTGCCAGCAGCCAGGAGGGAACTAACTATGGCTACACCTTC,CASSQEGTNYGYTF,14,TRBJ1-2,-,once,TRBV7-9
TGTGCCAGCAGCTTAGGAACGCGGCGCCGGGAAGGGCAGTACTTC,CASSLGTRRREGQYF,15,TRBJ2-7,-,-,TRBV13
TGTGCCACCAGCCGTCGACTAGCGGGAGGGCTTGAGCAGTTCTTC,CATSRRLAGGLEQFF,15,TRBJ2-1,TRBD2,-,TRBV15
TGCAGCGTGACAGCGACTTTGCCCTTT,CSVTATLPF,9,TRBJ1-1,-,once,TRBV29-1